One sample yielded the 12 T cell receptor beta chains listed below, sequenced in a study of cytomegalovirus exposure and HLA in healthy donors. PCR employed 60 Vbeta and 13 Jbeta primers. The protocol was immunoSEQ multiplex PCR, while the TCRdb copy is restricted to in-frame clones and leaves out a portion. The sample has about 170,000 clones, about 85% seen once. The sample comprised PBMCs. The source of these receptors is a man aged 30 to 45 in good health and CMV-seropositive.

In this sample, this clone turned up once. The V gene is TRBV5-4, the J gene TRBJ2-5; TRBD2 agrees at 10 bases. Germline V gene data show CDR1 as SGHNT and CDR2 as YYREEE (reference sequence). V shed 2 bases, J shed 3 bases, and the junction held 1 base outside the gene matches. The CDR3 sequence is 14 residues long. CDR3 loop: CASSLLAGKETQYF. The CDR3 nucleotides read TGTGCCAGCAGCTTACTAGCGGGAAAAGAGACCCAGTACTTC.

The V gene is TRBV9, the J gene TRBJ1-2; TRBD1 matches at 7 bases. CDR3 length equals 15 residues. The trim removed 2 bases at V and 2 bases at J, leaving 6 bases unmatched. Germline V gene data show CDR1 as SGDLS and CDR2 as YYNGEE. The CDR3 DNA is TGTGCCAGCAGCGTGGGGAGACAGGGCAACTATGGCTACACCTTC. Amino acid sequence: CASSVGRQGNYGYTF.

The chain couples TRBV11-3 to TRBJ2-3; TRBD2 aligns across 8 bases. The junction had 13 bases not matched to a gene; V was cut back by 5 bases and J by 3 bases. Germline CDR1 SGHNT, CDR2 YENEEA. The CDR3 is 17 residues long. CDR3 protein: CASSPNLAGRATDTQYF. In nucleotides, the CDR3 is TGTGCCAGCAGCCCCAACTTAGCGGGAAGGGCGACAGATACGCAGTATTTT.

This chain connects TRBV27 to TRBJ1-5; D may be TRBD1 (6 bases). In germline, CDR1 is MNHEY, CDR2 SMNVEV (reference sequence). Deletions cut 2 bases from V and 2 bases from J, with 16 bases between. This CDR3 is built from 17 residues. CDR3 nucleotides: TGTGCCAGCAGTTTAACAGGGTCGGGTTATGGCAATCAGCCCCAGCATTTT. The encoded protein is CASSLTGSGYGNQPQHF.

In this sample, this clone turned up once. The CDR3 reads CASSVSSGLYNEQFF. In nucleotides, the CDR3 is TGTGCCAGCAGCGTCTCTAGCGGGCTTTACAATGAGCAGTTCTTC. The gene calls are TRBV9 and TRBJ2-1, with TRBD2 identical over 8 bases. Germline CDR1 and CDR2: SGDLS and YYNGEE. The CDR3 extends over 15 amino acids. V lost 2 bases to trimming and J lost 4 bases; unmatched junction nucleotides: 5.

The V and J genes are TRBV9 and TRBJ1-2; D gene uncertain. The CDR3 consists of 15 residues. Per the germline V gene, CDR1 is SGDLS and CDR2 is YYNGEE. Trimming left V 4 bases short and J 0 bases short, with 13 bases between. CDR3 region: CASSPTSVPNYGYTF. CDR3 in DNA: TGTGCCAGCAGCCCCACGAGCGTACCTAACTATGGCTACACCTTC. The variable domain in full, completed from reference TRBV9 and TRBJ1-2, reads DSGVTQTPKHLITATGQRVTLRCSPRSGDLSVYWYQQSLDQGLQFLIQYYNGEERAKGNILERFSAQQFPDLHSELNLSSLELGDSALYFCASSPTSVPNYGYTFGSGTRLTVV.

V is TRBV7-3 and J is TRBJ2-1; 7 positions agree with TRBD2. Trimming removed 5 bases from V and 8 bases from J; junction bases left unmatched: 15. The CDR3 is made up of 16 amino acids. Germline V gene data show CDR1 as SGHTA and CDR2 as FQGTGA. Here the CDR3 DNA reads TGTGCCAGCAGCCCTCGTACTAGCGAAAGTCCAGATGAGCAGTTCTTC. Protein: CASSPRTSESPDEQFF.

This sequence joins TRBV19 and TRBJ1-5; D gene ambiguous. Germline CDR1 and CDR2: LNHDA and SQIVND (reference sequence). The CDR3 runs to 16 residues. V was shortened by 3 bases and J by 0 bases, with 12 bases between the two germline ends. The CDR3 spells CASSIPVALSNQPQHF. Here the CDR3 DNA reads TGTGCCAGTAGTATTCCGGTAGCGCTTAGCAATCAGCCCCAGCATTTT.

The V call is TRBV5-8, the J call TRBJ1-1; 11 positions match TRBD1. V shed 0 bases and J 4 bases; nucleotides not matched to a gene: 2. The CDR3 has 15 residues. CDR1 is SGHTS and CDR2 is YDEGEE in the germline V gene. Here the CDR3 reads CASSLAGTGGTEAFF. In nucleotides, the CDR3 is TGTGCCAGCAGCTTGGCCGGGACAGGGGGCACTGAAGCTTTCTTT.

The chain has TRBV5-4 and TRBJ2-1; 10 bases line up with TRBD2. CDR1 and CDR2 (germline): SGHNT, YYREEE (reference sequence). The CDR3 covers 15 residues. Trimming took 4 bases from V and 3 from J; bases not matched to a gene: 4. CDR3 amino acids: CASSQTSGVYNEQFF. The DNA for the CDR3 is TGTGCCAGCAGCCAAACTAGCGGGGTCTACAATGAGCAGTTCTTC.

The rearrangement links TRBV7-6 to TRBJ1-1, with D unclear. Germline-derived CDR1 and CDR2 are SGHVS and FNYEAQ. The CDR3 spans 14 residues. V was trimmed by 3 bases and J by 0 bases, leaving 8 bases between them. CDR3 in amino acids: CASSFGGLNTEAFF. In DNA, the CDR3 is TGTGCCAGCAGCTTTGGAGGCCTGAACACTGAAGCTTTCTTT.

The chain uses TRBV19 and TRBJ1-1, with a weak D call TRBD1 (5 bases). The V gene lost 6 bases and the J gene lost 4 bases, with 15 bases spanning the gap. Germline V gives CDR1 LNHDA, CDR2 SQIVND (reference sequence). The CDR3 consists of 14 residues. This CDR3 reads CASSPRGSATEAFF. The CDR3 DNA sequence: TGTGCCAGTAGCCCTAGGGGCTCCGCCACTGAAGCTTTCTTT.